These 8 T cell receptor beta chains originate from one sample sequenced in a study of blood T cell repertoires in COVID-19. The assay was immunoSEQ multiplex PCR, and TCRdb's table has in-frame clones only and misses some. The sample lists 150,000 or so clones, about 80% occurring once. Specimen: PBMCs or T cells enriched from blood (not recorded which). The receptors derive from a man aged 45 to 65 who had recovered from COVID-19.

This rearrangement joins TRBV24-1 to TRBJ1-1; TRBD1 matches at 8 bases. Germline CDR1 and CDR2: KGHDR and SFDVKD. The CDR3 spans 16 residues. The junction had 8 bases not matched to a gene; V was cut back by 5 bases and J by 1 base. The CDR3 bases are TGTGCCACCAGTGCCCCAGAGACAGGGGAGAACACTGAAGCTTTCTTT. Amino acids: CATSAPETGENTEAFF.

As DNA, the CDR3 is TGTGCCAGTAGTATAGAGAGGGGGCAATCTGGAAACACCATATATTTT. This encodes CASSIERGQSGNTIYF. The chain combines TRBV19 with TRBJ1-3, with 7 bases fitting TRBD1. Germline lookup yields CDR1 LNHDA and CDR2 SQIVND (reference sequence). The CDR3 covers 16 residues. Losses at the gene ends were 0 bases for V and 1 base for J; bases not matched to a gene: 3.

In nucleotides, the CDR3 is TGTGCCAGCATTATGAATCAGGTCCCTGAAGCTTTCTTT. Amino acid sequence: CASIMNQVPEAFF. The chain is built from TRBV2 and TRBJ1-1, with no clear D. The CDR3 runs 13 residues. V was cut by 7 bases and J by 6 bases, with 15 bases left in between. From germline, CDR1 is SNHLY and CDR2 FYNNEI.

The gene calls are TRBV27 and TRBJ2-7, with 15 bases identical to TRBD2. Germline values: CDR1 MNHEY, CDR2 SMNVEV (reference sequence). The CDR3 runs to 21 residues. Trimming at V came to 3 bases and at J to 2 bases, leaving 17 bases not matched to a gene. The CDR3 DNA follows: TGTGCCAGCAGTTTCTCCGGGACGACCCGGACTAGCGGGGGGGCCGCCTACGAGCAGTACTTC. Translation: CASSFSGTTRTSGGAAYEQYF.

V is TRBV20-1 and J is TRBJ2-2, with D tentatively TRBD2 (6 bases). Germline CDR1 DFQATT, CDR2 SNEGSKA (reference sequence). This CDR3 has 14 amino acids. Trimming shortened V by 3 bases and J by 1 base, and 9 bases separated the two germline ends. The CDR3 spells CSASEAGNTGELFF. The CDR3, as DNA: TGCAGTGCTAGTGAAGCGGGGAACACCGGGGAGCTGTTTTTT.

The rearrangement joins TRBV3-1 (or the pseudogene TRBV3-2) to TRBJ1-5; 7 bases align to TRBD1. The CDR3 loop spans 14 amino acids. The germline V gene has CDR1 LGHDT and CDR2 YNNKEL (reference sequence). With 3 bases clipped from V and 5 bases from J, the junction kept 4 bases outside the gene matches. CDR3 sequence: CASSQDRRHQPQHF. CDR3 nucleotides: TGTGCCAGCAGCCAGGACAGGAGGCATCAGCCCCAGCATTTT.

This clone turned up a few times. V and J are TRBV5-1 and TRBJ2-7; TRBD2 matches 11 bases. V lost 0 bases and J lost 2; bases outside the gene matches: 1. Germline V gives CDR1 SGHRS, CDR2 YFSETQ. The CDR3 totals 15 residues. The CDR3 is CASSLGLAGTYEQYF. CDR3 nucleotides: TGCGCCAGCAGCTTGGGACTAGCGGGAACCTACGAGCAGTACTTC.

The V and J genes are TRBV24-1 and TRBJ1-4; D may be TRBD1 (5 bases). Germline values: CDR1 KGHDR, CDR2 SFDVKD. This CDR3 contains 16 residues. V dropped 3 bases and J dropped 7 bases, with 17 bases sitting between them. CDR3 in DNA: TGTGCCACCAGTGATCCAAATGACAGTTCCCTTGAAAAACTGTTTTTT. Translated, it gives CATSDPNDSSLEKLFF.